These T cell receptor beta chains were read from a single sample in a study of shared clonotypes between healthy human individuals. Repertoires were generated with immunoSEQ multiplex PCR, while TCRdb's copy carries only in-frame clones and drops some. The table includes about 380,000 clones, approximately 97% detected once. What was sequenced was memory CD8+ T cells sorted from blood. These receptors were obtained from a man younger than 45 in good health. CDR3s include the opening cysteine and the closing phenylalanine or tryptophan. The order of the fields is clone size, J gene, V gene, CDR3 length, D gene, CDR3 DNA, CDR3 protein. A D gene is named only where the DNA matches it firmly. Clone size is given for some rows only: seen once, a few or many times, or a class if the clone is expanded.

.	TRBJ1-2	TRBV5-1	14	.	TGCGCCAGCAGCTTGGAAGGATTTAACTATGGCTACACCTTC	CASSLEGFNYGYTF
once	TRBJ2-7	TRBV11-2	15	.	TGTGCCAGCAGCCCCCAGACGACCCGGTCCTACGAGCAGTACTTC	CASSPQTTRSYEQYF
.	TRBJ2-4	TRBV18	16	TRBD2	TGTGCCAGCTCACCCCGTGTTAGCGGGGAGGAGAACATTCAGTACTTC	CASSPRVSGEENIQYF
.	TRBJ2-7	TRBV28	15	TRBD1	TGTGCCAGCAGCACTGACAGGGGCGGCTCCTACGAGCAGTACTTC	CASSTDRGGSYEQYF
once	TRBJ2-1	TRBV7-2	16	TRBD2	TGTGCCAGCAGCTTAGTCGGGACTAGCGGTGGTCGTGAGCAGTTCTTC	CASSLVGTSGGREQFF
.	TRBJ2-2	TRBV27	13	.	TGTGCCAGCAGTTTACGGGACGGCGGGGAGCTGTTTTTT	CASSLRDGGELFF
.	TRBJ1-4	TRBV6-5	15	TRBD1	TGTGCCAGCAGTTACTCGGGACAGGGGAATGAAAAACTGTTTTTT	CASSYSGQGNEKLFF
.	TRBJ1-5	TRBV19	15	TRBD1	TGTGCCAGTAGCCGGGACAGCCTTTACAATCAGCCCCAGCATTTT	CASSRDSLYNQPQHF
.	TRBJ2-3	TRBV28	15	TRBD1	TGTGCCAGCAGTTTAATGGGACAGAGCACAGATACGCAGTATTTT	CASSLMGQSTDTQYF
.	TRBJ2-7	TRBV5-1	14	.	TGCGCCAGCAGCTTGTACGGGCAGGGTGCCGAGCAGTACTTC	CASSLYGQGAEQYF
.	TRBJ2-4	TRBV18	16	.	TGTGCCAGCTCAGAGGACGGTTGGGTAGCCAAAAACATTCAGTACTTC	CASSEDGWVAKNIQYF
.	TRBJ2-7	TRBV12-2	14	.	TGTGCAAGTCGCTTCCGGGACCAAGACTACGAGCAGTACTTC	CASRFRDQDYEQYF
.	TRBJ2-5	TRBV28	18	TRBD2	TGTGCCAGCAGTTTAGGGGGAGGGACTAGCGGGAGGCGCGAGACCCAGTACTTC	CASSLGGGTSGRRETQYF
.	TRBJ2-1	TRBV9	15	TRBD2	TGTGCCAGCAGCGTAGCGGGAGGGCCGGAGTATGAGCAGTTCTTC	CASSVAGGPEYEQFF
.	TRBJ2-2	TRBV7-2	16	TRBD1	TGTGCCAGCAGCTCCAACAGGGGCGGGAACACCGGGGAGCTGTTTTTT	CASSSNRGGNTGELFF
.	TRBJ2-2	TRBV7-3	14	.	TGTGCCAGCAGCTTAGCGGGGAACACCGGGGAGCTGTTTTTT	CASSLAGNTGELFF
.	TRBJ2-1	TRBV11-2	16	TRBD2	TGTGCCAGCAGCTTAGAGAGGACTAGCGGGACAGATGAGCAGTTCTTC	CASSLERTSGTDEQFF